One and the same sample provided the 8 T cell receptor beta chains below, sequenced in a study of blood T cell repertoires in COVID-19. TCRdb's table, derived via immunoSEQ multiplex PCR, lists solely in-frame clones and lacks some. The data contain just under 45,000 clones, approximately 89% of them singletons. The sample consisted of peripheral blood. The receptors stem from a middle-aged woman with acute or convalescent COVID-19.

The rearrangement uses TRBV7-9 and TRBJ2-2; 9 bases agree with TRBD2. Germline lookup yields CDR1 SEHNR and CDR2 FQNEAQ (reference sequence). The CDR3 spans 16 residues. The trim removed 2 bases at V and 4 bases at J, leaving 5 bases unmatched. CDR3: CASSLTTSGGTGELFF. In nucleotides, the CDR3 is TGTGCCAGCAGCTTAACGACTAGCGGAGGCACCGGGGAGCTGTTTTTT.

This rearrangement joins TRBV5-1 to TRBJ1-1; TRBD1 agrees at 7 bases. V shed 3 bases and J 4 bases; nucleotides not matched to a gene: 9. CDR1 SGHRS and CDR2 YFSETQ come from the germline V gene. This CDR3 is 15 amino acids long. CDR3 sequence reads: CASSSTAGGGTEAFF. DNA for the CDR3: TGCGCCAGCAGCTCAACTGCAGGGGGAGGCACTGAAGCTTTCTTT. Full variable domain (rest looked up from reference TRBV5-1 and TRBJ1-1): KAGVTQTPRYLIKTRGQQVTLSCSPISGHRSVSWYQQTPGQGLQFLFEYFSETQRNKGNFPGRFSGRQFSNSRSEMNVSTLELGDSALYLCASSSTAGGGTEAFFGQGTRLTVV.

V usage is TRBV6-5 and J usage is TRBJ2-7; possible D gene TRBD1, 5 bases. Deletions cut 6 bases from V and 5 bases from J, with 14 bases between. Per germline, CDR1 MNHEY and CDR2 SVGAGI. This CDR3 has 13 amino acids. Here the CDR3 DNA reads TGTGCCAGCAGCCCAGGGTATCGAAACGAGCAGTACTTC. It yields the protein CASSPGYRNEQYF.

The chain employs TRBV6-4 and TRBJ2-1, with 9 bases that match TRBD1. The germline gives CDR1 MRHNA, CDR2 SNTAGT. This CDR3 region has 15 residues. V was pared by 0 bases and J by 3 bases, with 0 bases of the junction left unmatched. The CDR3 DNA follows: TGTGCCAGCAGTGACTCGACAGGGGGCTACAATGAGCAGTTCTTC. The encoded protein is CASSDSTGGYNEQFF.

This clone was counted between two and nine times. The chain uses TRBV11-2 and TRBJ1-5; weak D call: TRBD1 (5 bases). The CDR3 length is 15 residues. Germline loops: CDR1 SGHAT, CDR2 FQNNGV. The germline V and J ends were trimmed by 5 bases and 4 bases, with 15 bases remaining between them. The CDR3 coding sequence is TGTGCCAGCAGCCCGGGCCAGCGGGGGAATCAGCCCCAGCATTTT. Its translation: CASSPGQRGNQPQHF.

The chain carries TRBV19 and TRBJ2-5; 7 bases agree with TRBD2. Per germline, CDR1 LNHDA and CDR2 SQIVND (reference sequence). The length of the CDR3 is 15 residues. V was pared by 0 bases and J by 6 bases, with 7 bases of the junction left unmatched. This CDR3 is CASSIDTSAVKTQYF. Here the CDR3 DNA reads TGTGCCAGTAGTATAGATACTAGCGCAGTAAAGACCCAGTACTTC.

V usage is TRBV6-5 and J usage is TRBJ1-2; D ambiguous. The CDR3 consists of 12 residues. Trimming pared 6 bases from V and 2 bases from J, leaving 7 bases between. The germline CDR1 and CDR2 sequences are MNHEY and SVGAGI. The CDR3 DNA is TGTGCCAGCAGAGACAACAACTATGGCTACACCTTC. It is translated as CASRDNNYGYTF.

The chain has TRBV25-1 and TRBJ2-1, with TRBD1 matching over 9 bases. This CDR3 comprises 15 residues. CDR1 is MGHDK, CDR2 SYGVNS, per germline. V lost 4 bases, J lost 8 bases, and 9 bases stayed unmatched. The DNA of the CDR3 is TGTGCCAGCAGTGGCACAGGGGGCGGAAGGCATGAGCAGTTCTTC. Encoded protein: CASSGTGGGRHEQFF.